The present T cell receptor (beta chain) was sequenced within a study of vaccination effects on CD4 cells after COVID-19. General study results and limits: Recruitment yielded few convalescent patients, and the study had no early post-infection timepoints.

Data came from immunoSEQ multiplex PCR; TCRdb stores just in-frame clones and leaves some out. The sample consists of around 81,000 clones, around 74% of them appearing once. Before sequencing took place, the ViraFEST assay used viral peptide pools to expand antigen-specific CD4+ T cells. Culture proceeded for about 11 days, and CD4+ T cells were then isolated. The participants, recipients of two vaccine doses, got either BNT162b2 or mRNA-1273. This clone was detected a few times. The antigen is not known. This specimen was CD4+ T cells from PBMCs cultured with HCoV-OC43 spike peptides, taken after COVID-19 vaccination. Stated subset: HCoV-OC43 spike overlapping peptide pool stimulation. The receptor comes from a human donor who received a COVID-19 vaccine.

Here the CDR3 DNA reads TGTGCCAGTAGTAAGACGGAGTATAGCAATCAGCCCCAGCATTTT. Amino acids: CASSKTEYSNQPQHF. This chain joins TRBV19 and TRBJ1-5; the D is unclear. CDR3 length: 15 residues. Germline loops: CDR1 LNHDA, CDR2 SQIVND (reference sequence). V lost 4 bases and J lost 0, with 10 bases in between.